This TCR beta chain is from a study of blood T cells in healthy people across ages. It was with a sample-barcoded 5' primer and a J-beta primer mix that a second PCR of about 6 to 12 cycles was run. Unique molecular identifiers of 12 random nucleotides labeled each cDNA. TCRdb processed the 5' RACE reads anew with MiXCR; each CDR3 protein has one entry. This repertoire shows 500,000 to 550,000 distinct CDR3 sequences, around 24% found once; its top ten account for just under 9%. This CDR3 has 17 residues. With V trimmed by 1 base and J by 6 bases, 6 bases remained unmatched. Looked up from germline, CDR1 is SGDLS and CDR2 is YYNGEE. This clonotype has a handful of counts. This sample also appeared in a second study, on T cells of mothers and their children. Per that study: Donation came from three healthy Caucasian mothers together with their six children.

The rearrangement joins TRBV9 to TRBJ2-2; 13 bases map to TRBD2. The sequence was collected from a boy younger than 18 in good health. The material sequenced was blood. The CDR3 reads CASSVLRTSGSSGELFF. CDR3 sequence (DNA): TGTGCCAGCAGCGTACTTAGGACTAGCGGGAGTTCCGGGGAGCTGTTTTTT.